Below are 10 T cell receptor beta chains sequenced from a single sample in a study of T cell repertoires in cytomegalovirus infection. TCRdb re-analysed the reads in MiXCR, keeping a single row per CDR3 protein. Here the sample spans about 63,000 distinct CDR3 sequences, 20% to 25% being singletons. These TCRs are of unknown antigen specificity. The material sequenced was CD8+ T cells from cultured PBMCs, taken from culture after CMV antigen stimulation. The receptor source for this set is a human donor in good health (CMV status not recorded). Some clones in this sample may be carry-over from other donors' samples.

The rearrangement links TRBV11-2 to TRBJ1-5; D is unclear. V lost 5 bases to trimming and J lost 6 bases, with 11 bases between them. The length of the CDR3 is 13 residues. Per germline, CDR1 SGHAT and CDR2 FQNNGV. The CDR3 here is CASSPEVGQPQHF. The CDR3 DNA reads TGTGCCAGCAGCCCAGAAGTTGGTCAGCCCCAGCATTTT.

This sequence joins TRBV15 and TRBJ1-1, with no clear D. This CDR3 comprises 14 residues. Germline V gene sequence: CDR1 LNHNV, CDR2 YYDKDF (reference sequence). V was trimmed by 6 bases and J by 0 bases, leaving 11 bases between them. The CDR3 DNA reads as TGTGCCACCAGAATCGGCAAGATGAACACTGAAGCTTTCTTT. Protein product: CATRIGKMNTEAFF.

This clonotype was observed a handful of times. Compared with germline, one end of the junction differs, possibly owing to a read error. The chain links TRBV5-3 to TRBJ2-3; D remains ambiguous. TRBV5-3 is noted as an ORF with a role that remains uncertain. The CDR3 length is 12 residues. The CDR3 region is CASSFSSDTQYF. DNA for the CDR3: TGTGCCAGCAGCTTTTCTTCAGATACGCAGTATTTT.

The chain uses TRBV2 and TRBJ2-7; maybe TRBD1 (6 bases). CDR1 and CDR2 from the germline V gene are SNHLY and FYNNEI. The CDR3 runs 12 residues. The V gene lost 9 bases and the J gene lost 5 bases, with 14 bases spanning the gap. CDR3 region: CARGTWNNEQYF. The CDR3 DNA reads as TGTGCCAGAGGGACATGGAATAACGAGCAGTACTTC.

A remark on this clonotype: The germline gene is not matched at one end of the junction; a read error may be the cause. This chain connects TRBV6-6 to TRBJ2-2, with D possibly matching TRBD1 (6 bases). The CDR3 runs to 17 residues. The germline gives CDR1 MNHNY, CDR2 SVGAGI (reference sequence). The CDR3 spells CASSRAPGTTYTEELFF. The CDR3 nucleotides read TGTGCCAGCAGTAGGGCCCCCGGGACAACTTACACCGAGGAGCTGTTTTTT.

The chain joins TRBV7-6 to TRBJ2-2; D might be TRBD2 (6 bases). The CDR3 runs to 15 residues. Trimming cost V 4 bases and J 5 bases, with 14 bases left between them. The germline gives CDR1 SGHVS, CDR2 FNYEAQ. CDR3 residues: CASSYPGGATGELFF. The CDR3 region has the DNA TGTGCCAGCAGCTACCCTGGAGGGGCAACCGGGGAGCTGTTTTTT.

This clonotype has only a few counts. The rearrangement uses TRBV27 and TRBJ1-1; D is uncertain. CDR3 size: 14 residues. Trimming shortened V by 0 bases and J by 1 base, and 6 bases separated the two germline ends. CDR1 is MNHEY and CDR2 is SMNVEV in the germline V gene (reference sequence). CDR3 nucleotide sequence: TGTGCCAGCAGTTTATCGGGATGGAACACTGAAGCTTTCTTT. It yields the protein CASSLSGWNTEAFF.

The chain carries TRBV7-2 and TRBJ2-1, with a tentative D call TRBD2 (6 bases). The CDR3 has 16 amino acids. CDR1 is SGHTA, CDR2 FQGNSA, per germline. The V end was cut by 0 bases, the J end by 0 bases, with 9 bases between. CDR3 residues: CASSLAGGVSYNEQFF. The DNA for the CDR3 is TGTGCCAGCAGCTTAGCGGGCGGGGTCTCCTACAATGAGCAGTTCTTC.

This clonotype was seen more than once but under ten times. J is TRBJ1-1 and V is TRBV12-3 or TRBV12-4; D is uncertain. V lost 4 bases and J lost 0, with 12 bases in between. The CDR3 extends over 15 amino acids. CDR3: CASSSSRRMNTEAFF. DNA for the CDR3: TGTGCCAGCAGTTCGTCCAGACGGATGAACACTGAAGCTTTCTTT.

This clonotype was seen a few times. The chain has TRBV7-8 and TRBJ1-6; maybe TRBD1 (5 bases). Trimming removed 2 bases at V and 10 bases at J, with 15 bases between. The CDR3 runs 15 residues. CDR1 SGHVS and CDR2 FQNEAQ come from the germline V gene. CDR3 residues: CASSLRGTPVSPLHF. The CDR3, as DNA: TGTGCCAGCAGCTTAAGAGGGACGCCGGTGTCACCCCTCCACTTT.